The T cell receptor (beta chain) under discussion was sequenced for a study of OX40 agonist ivuxolimab in advanced cancers. Study-wide background: While on treatment, patients had intravenous ivuxolimab at 0.01 to 10 mg/kg every 2 weeks. Every patient in dose escalation had hepatocellular carcinoma, melanoma, renal cell or head and neck cancer.

Profiled with immunoSEQ multiplex PCR; TCRdb holds only in-frame clones, not every one. The repertoire holds about 60,000 clones, 70% to 90% seen once, with more than 3% in the top ten. On this clone itself: Its target is unknown.

Study-wide results and limits: Low normalized clonal expansion also occurred in some nonresponding patients.

Individuals having autoimmune disease history or systemic immunosuppression were not enrolled. V lost 0 bases, J lost 6 bases, and 14 bases lay in between. The germline V gene encodes CDR1 LGHNA and CDR2 YSLEER. The CDR3 is 15 residues long. Sequenced material: CD4+ or CD8+ T cells sorted from blood, taken in a trial of the OX40 agonist ivuxolimab. This rearrangement joins TRBV4-3 to TRBJ1-2; D may be TRBD1 (5 bases). The sequence derives from an adult with an advanced solid tumor such as melanoma, head and neck, liver or kidney cancer. The DNA for the CDR3 is TGCGCCAGCAGCCAAGATTGGGGTGGGGGGGATGGCTACACCTTC. Its translation: CASSQDWGGGDGYTF.